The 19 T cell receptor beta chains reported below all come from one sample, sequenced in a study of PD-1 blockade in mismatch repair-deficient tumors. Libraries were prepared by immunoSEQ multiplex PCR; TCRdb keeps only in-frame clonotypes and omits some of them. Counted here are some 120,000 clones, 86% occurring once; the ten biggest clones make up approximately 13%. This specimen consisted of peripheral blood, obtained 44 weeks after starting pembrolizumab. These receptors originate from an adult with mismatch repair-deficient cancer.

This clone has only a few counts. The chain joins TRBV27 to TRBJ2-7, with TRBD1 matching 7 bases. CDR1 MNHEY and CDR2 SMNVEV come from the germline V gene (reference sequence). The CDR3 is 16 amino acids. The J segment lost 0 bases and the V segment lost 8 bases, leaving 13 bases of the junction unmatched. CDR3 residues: CASRRATGLSSYEQYF. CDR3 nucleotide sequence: TGTGCCAGCCGTAGAGCGACAGGGTTGAGCTCCTACGAGCAGTACTTC.

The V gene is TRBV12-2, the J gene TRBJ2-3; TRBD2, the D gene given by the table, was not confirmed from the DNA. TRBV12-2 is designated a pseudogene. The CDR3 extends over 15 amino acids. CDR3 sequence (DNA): TGTGCAAGTCGCTTACTAGCGGGAGAGATAGATACGCAGTATTTT. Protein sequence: CASRLLAGEIDTQYF.

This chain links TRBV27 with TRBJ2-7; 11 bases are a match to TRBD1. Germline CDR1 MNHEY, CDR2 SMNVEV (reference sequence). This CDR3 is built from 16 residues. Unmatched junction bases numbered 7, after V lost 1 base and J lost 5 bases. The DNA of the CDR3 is TGTGCCAGCAGTTTATTGGTAGGACAGGGGGCGCACGAGCAGTACTTC. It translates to CASSLLVGQGAHEQYF.

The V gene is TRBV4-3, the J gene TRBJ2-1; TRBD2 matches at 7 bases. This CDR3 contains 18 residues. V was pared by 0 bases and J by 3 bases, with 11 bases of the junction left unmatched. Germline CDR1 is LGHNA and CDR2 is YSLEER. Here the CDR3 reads CASSQDIPVGGFYNEQFF. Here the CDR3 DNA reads TGCGCCAGCAGCCAAGATATTCCCGTGGGGGGGTTCTACAATGAGCAGTTCTTC.

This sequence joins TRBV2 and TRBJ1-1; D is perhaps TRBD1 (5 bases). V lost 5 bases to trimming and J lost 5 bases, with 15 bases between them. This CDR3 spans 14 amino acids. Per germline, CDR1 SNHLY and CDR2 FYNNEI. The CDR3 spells CASSPLIRGTEAFF. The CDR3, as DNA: TGTGCCAGCAGTCCCCTGATTCGGGGGACTGAAGCTTTCTTT.

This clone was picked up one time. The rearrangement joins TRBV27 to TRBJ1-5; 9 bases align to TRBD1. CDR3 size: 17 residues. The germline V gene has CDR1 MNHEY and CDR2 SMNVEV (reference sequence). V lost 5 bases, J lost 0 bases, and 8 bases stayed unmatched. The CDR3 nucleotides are TGTGCCAGCAGTCCGAGAACAGGGGGCCGTAGCAATCAGCCCCAGCATTTT. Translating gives CASSPRTGGRSNQPQHF.

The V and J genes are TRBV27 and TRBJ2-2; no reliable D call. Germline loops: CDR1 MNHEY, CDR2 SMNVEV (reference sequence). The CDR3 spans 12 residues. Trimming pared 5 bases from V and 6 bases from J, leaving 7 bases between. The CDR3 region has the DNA TGTGCCAGCAGTCGCCAATCCGGGGAGCTGTTTTTT. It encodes CASSRQSGELFF.

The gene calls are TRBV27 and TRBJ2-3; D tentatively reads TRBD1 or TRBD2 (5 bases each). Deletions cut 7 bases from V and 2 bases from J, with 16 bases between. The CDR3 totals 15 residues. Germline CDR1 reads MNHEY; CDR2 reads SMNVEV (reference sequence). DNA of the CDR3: TGTGCCAGCACCTTTTCTGGGACCTTCACAGATACGCAGTATTTT. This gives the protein CASTFSGTFTDTQYF.

Here the CDR3 reads CASSTTGEGYEQYF. Here the CDR3 DNA reads TGTGCCAGTAGTACCACAGGCGAGGGTTACGAGCAGTACTTC. This sequence joins TRBV19 and TRBJ2-7; possibly TRBD1 or TRBD2 for D (5 bases each). With 4 bases removed from V and 4 bases from J, the gap between germline ends came to 14 bases. CDR1 LNHDA and CDR2 SQIVND come from the germline V gene (reference sequence). The CDR3 extends over 14 amino acids.

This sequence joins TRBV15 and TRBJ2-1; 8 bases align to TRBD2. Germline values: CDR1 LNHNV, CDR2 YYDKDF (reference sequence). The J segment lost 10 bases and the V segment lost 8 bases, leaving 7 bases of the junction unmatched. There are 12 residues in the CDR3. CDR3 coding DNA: TGTGCCACCCTGGGCGGGAGGACAGAGCAGTTCTTC. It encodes CATLGGRTEQFF.

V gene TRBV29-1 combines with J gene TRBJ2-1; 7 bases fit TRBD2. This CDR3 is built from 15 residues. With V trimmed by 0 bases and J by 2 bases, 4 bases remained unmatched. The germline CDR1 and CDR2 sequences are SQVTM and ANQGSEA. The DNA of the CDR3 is TGCAGCGTTGAAGATGGGCGGGAGACCTACAATGAGCAGTTCTTC. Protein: CSVEDGRETYNEQFF.

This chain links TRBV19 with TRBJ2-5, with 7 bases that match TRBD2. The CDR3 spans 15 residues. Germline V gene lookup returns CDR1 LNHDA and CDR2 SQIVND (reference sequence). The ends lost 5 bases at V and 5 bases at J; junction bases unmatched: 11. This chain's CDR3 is CASSPQDGRGETQYF. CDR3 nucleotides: TGTGCCAGTAGTCCCCAGGACGGGCGGGGGGAGACCCAGTACTTC.

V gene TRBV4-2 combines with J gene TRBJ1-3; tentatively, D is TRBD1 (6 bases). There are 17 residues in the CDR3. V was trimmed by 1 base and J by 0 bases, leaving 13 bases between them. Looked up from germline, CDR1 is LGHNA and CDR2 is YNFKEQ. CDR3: CASSQGASGASGNTIYF. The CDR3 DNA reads TGTGCCAGCAGCCAAGGGGCTTCGGGGGCCTCTGGAAACACCATATATTTT.

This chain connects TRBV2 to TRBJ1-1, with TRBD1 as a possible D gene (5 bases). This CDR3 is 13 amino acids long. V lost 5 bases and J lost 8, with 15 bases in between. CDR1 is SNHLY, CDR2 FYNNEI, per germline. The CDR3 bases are TGTGCCAGCAGTTGGGACGAATCGAACGAAGCTTTCTTT. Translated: CASSWDESNEAFF.

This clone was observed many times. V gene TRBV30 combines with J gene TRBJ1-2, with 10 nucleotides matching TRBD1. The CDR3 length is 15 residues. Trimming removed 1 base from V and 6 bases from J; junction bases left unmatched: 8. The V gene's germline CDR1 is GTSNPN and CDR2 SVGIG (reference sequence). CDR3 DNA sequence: TGTGCCTGGAGTGGTTGGGGACAGGGGAAGGATGGCTACACCTTC. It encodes CAWSGWGQGKDGYTF.

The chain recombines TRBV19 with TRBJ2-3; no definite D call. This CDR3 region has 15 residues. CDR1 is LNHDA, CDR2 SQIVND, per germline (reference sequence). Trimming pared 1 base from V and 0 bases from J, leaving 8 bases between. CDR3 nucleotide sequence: TGTGCCAGTAGTATAGGGGCTACTAGCACAGATACGCAGTATTTT. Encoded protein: CASSIGATSTDTQYF.

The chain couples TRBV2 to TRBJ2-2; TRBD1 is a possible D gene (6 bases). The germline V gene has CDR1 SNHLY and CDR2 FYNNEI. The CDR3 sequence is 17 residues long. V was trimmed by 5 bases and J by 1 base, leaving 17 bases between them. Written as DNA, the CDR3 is TGTGCCAGCAGTACCGACAGGCAACCTTGGAACACCGGGGAGCTGTTTTTT. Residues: CASSTDRQPWNTGELFF.

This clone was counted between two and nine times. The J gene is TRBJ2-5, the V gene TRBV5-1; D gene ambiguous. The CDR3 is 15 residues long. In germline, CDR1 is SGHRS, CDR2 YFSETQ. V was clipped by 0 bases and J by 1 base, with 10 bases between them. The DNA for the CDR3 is TGCGCCAGCAGCTTGGTGGCGACCACCCAAGAGACCCAGTACTTC. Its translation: CASSLVATTQETQYF.

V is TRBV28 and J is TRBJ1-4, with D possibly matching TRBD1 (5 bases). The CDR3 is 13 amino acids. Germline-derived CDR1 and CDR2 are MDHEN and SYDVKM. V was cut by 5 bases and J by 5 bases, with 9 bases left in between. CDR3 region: CASSRDGNEKLFF. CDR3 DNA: TGTGCCAGCAGTAGGGACGGGAATGAAAAACTGTTTTTT.